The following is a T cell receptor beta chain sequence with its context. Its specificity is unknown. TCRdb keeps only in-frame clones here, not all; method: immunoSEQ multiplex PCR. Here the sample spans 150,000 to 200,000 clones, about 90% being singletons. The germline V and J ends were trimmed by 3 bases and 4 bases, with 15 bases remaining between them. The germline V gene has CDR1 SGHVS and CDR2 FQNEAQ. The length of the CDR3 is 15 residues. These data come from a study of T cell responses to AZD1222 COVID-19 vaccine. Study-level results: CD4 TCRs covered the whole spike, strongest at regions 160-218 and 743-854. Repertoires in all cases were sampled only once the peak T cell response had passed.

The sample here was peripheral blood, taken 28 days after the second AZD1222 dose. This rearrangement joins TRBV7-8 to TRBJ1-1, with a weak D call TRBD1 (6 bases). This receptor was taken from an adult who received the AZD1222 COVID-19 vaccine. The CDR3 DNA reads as TGTGCCAGCAGCTTCCCCGGACGAGGGGGCACTGAAGCTTTCTTT. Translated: CASSFPGRGGTEAFF.